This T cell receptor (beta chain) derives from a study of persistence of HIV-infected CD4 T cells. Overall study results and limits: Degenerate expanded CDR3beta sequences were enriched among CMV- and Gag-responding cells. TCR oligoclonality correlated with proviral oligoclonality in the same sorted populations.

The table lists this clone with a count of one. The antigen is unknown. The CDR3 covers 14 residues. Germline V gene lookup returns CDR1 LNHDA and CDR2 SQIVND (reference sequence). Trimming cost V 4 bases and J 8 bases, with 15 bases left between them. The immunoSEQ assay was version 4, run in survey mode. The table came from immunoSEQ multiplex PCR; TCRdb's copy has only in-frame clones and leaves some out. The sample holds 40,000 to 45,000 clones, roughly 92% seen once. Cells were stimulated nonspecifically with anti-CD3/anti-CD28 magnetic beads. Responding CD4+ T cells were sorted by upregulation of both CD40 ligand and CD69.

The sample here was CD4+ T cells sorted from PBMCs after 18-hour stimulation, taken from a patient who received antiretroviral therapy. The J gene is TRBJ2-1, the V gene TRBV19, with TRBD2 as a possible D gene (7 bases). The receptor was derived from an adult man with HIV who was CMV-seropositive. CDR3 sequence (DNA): TGTGCCAGTAGTAGCCGGGGGGCGGGAGATGAGCAGTTCTTC. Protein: CASSSRGAGDEQFF.